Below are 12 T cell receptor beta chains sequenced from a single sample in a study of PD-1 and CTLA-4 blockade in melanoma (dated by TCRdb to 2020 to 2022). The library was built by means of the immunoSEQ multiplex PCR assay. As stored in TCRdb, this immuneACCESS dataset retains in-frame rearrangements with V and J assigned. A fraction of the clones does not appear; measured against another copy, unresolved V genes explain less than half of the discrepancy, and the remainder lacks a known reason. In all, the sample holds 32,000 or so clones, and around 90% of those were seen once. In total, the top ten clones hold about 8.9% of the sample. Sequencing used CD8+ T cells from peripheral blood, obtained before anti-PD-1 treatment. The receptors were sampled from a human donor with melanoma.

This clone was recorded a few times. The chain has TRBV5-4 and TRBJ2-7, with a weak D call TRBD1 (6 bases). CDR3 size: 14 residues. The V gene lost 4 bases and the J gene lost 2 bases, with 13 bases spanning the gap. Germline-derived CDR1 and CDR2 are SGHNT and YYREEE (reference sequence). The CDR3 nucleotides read TGTGCCAGCAGCGAAACAGGGTCCCCCTACGAGCAGTACTTC. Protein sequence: CASSETGSPYEQYF.

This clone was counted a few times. As DNA, the CDR3 is TGTGCCATCAGGGACAGCTACGAGCAGTACTTC. Translation gives CAIRDSYEQYF. The chain links TRBV10-3 to TRBJ2-7, with a possible D match to TRBD1 (6 bases). Trimming left V 6 bases short and J 3 bases short, with 6 bases between. Germline assignment: CDR1 ENHRY and CDR2 SYGVKD. The CDR3 is made up of 11 amino acids.

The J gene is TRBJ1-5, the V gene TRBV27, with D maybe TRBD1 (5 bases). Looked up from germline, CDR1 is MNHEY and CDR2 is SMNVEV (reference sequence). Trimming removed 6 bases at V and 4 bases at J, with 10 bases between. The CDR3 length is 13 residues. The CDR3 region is CASSQGLNQPQHF. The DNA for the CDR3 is TGTGCCAGCAGCCAGGGACTGAATCAGCCCCAGCATTTT.

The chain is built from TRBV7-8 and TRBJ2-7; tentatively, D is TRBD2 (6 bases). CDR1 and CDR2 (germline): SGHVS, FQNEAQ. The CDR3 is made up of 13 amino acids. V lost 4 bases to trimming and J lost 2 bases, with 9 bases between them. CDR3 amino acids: CASSSGGAYEQYF. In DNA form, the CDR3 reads TGTGCCAGCAGCTCGGGCGGGGCCTACGAGCAGTACTTC.

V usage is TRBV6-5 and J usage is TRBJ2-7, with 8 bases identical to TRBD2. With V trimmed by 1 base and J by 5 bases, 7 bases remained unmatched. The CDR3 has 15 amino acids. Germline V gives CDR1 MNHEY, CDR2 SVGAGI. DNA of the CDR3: TGTGCCAGCAGTTACTGGAGCGGGAGTGGCGACGAGCAGTACTTC. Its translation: CASSYWSGSGDEQYF.

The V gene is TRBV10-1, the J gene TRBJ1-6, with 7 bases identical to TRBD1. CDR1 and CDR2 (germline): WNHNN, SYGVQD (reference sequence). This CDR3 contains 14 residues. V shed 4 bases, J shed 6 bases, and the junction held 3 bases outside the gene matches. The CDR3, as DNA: TGCGCCAGCAGTGGTGGGGACAGTAATTCACCCCTCCACTTT. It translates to CASSGGDSNSPLHF.

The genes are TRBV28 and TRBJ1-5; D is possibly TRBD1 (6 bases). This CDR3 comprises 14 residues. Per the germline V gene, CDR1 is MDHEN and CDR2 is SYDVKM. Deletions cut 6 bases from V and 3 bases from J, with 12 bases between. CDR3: CASSWTEDNQPQHF. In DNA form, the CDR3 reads TGTGCCAGCAGCTGGACAGAAGACAATCAGCCCCAGCATTTT.

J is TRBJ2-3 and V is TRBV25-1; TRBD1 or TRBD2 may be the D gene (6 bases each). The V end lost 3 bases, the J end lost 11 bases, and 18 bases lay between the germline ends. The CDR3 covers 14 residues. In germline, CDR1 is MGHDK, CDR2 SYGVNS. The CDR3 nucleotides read TGTGCCAGCAGTGATTCCCTAGGGGGGAGAGAGCAGTATTTT. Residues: CASSDSLGGREQYF.

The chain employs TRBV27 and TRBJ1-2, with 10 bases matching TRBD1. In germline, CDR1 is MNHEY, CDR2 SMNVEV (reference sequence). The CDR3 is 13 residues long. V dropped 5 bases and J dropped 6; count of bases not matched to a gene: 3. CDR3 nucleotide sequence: TGTGCCAGCAGTCTAGGGACAGGGGATGGCTACACCTTC. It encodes CASSLGTGDGYTF.

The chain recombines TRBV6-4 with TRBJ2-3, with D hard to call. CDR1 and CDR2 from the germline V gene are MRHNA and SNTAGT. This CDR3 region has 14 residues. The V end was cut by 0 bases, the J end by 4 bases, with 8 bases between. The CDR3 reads CASSDSGLSDTQYF. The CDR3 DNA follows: TGTGCCAGCAGTGACTCAGGGCTGTCAGATACGCAGTATTTT.

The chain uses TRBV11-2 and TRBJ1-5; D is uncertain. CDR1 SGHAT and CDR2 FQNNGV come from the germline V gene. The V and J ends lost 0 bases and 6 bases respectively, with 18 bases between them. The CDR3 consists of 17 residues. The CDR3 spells CASSLDPGSSSGQPQHF. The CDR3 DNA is TGTGCCAGCAGCTTAGATCCAGGAAGCAGCTCGGGTCAGCCCCAGCATTTT.

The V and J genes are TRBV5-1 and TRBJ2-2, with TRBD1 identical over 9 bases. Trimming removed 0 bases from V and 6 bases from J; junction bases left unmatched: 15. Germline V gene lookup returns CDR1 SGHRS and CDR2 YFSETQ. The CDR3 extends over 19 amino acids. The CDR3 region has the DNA TGCGCCAGCAGCTTGGCAAGGACAGGGGATTACATTACGGCCGGGGAGCTGTTTTTT. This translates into CASSLARTGDYITAGELFF.